This passage covers 13 T cell receptor beta chains from one sample sequenced in a study of neurological immune-mediated disorders. TCRdb processed the 5' RACE reads anew with MiXCR; each CDR3 protein has one entry. This table holds about 44,000 distinct CDR3 sequences, roughly 21% found once. Regarding time point: technical triplicate 3. Material: PBMCs. All receptors derive from a man between 60 and 75 years old with HTLV-1-associated myelopathy (HAM/TSP).

V gene TRBV20-1 combines with J gene TRBJ2-5, with a tentative D call TRBD1 (6 bases). Germline V gene data show CDR1 as DFQATT and CDR2 as SNEGSKA (reference sequence). There are 14 residues in the CDR3. Trimming shortened V by 3 bases and J by 4 bases, and 15 bases separated the two germline ends. The CDR3 region has the DNA TGCAGTGCTAGTGGGATCGGACAGTTAGAGACCCAGTACTTC. Translation: CSASGIGQLETQYF.

This clonotype was seen repeatedly, ten times or more. The chain combines TRBV12-3 or TRBV12-4 with TRBJ2-1, with D unclear. The CDR3 is 12 residues long. Between the trimmed V and J ends, which lost 1 base and 9 bases, there was a span of 7 bases. CDR3 DNA sequence: TGTGCCAGCAGTTTAGATCCCGGTGAGCAGTTCTTC. This gives the protein CASSLDPGEQFF.

This clonotype was seen ten or more times. The rearrangement uses TRBV21-1 and TRBJ1-2. TRBV21-1 is labeled a pseudogene. CDR3 size: 15 residues. CDR3 sequence reads: CASSKVTQLSYGYTF. The DNA for the CDR3 is TGTGCCAGCAGCAAAGTAACCCAGCTATCCTATGGCTACACCTTC.

The count of this clonotype is one. A junction boundary mismatches the germline segment, possibly from a read error. J is TRBJ2-5 and V is TRBV28, with no clear D. The V gene's germline CDR1 is MDHEN and CDR2 SYDVKM. This CDR3 has 13 residues. CDR3 region: CASSLSNQETQYF. The CDR3 nucleotides are TGTGCCAGCAGTTTGTCCAACCAGGAGACCCAGTACTTC.

The gene calls are TRBV6-2 or TRBV6-3 and TRBJ2-7; TRBD2 aligns across 8 bases. Germline-derived CDR1 and CDR2 are MNHEY and SVGEGT. Losses at the gene ends were 6 bases for V and 6 bases for J; bases not matched to a gene: 16. The CDR3 is made up of 16 amino acids. The DNA of the CDR3 is TGTGCCAGCAGCACCCCCAGTGGGACTAGGTTTTTCGAGCAGTACTTC. It encodes CASSTPSGTRFFEQYF.

This clonotype was counted many times. This sequence joins TRBV5-1 and TRBJ1-1; no definite D call. Looked up from germline, CDR1 is SGHRS and CDR2 is YFSETQ. The V end lost 4 bases, the J end lost 4 bases, and 11 bases lay between the germline ends. The CDR3 sequence is 13 residues long. The DNA of the CDR3 is TGCGCCAGCAGCGGTCAGGCGGGCACTGAAGCTTTCTTT. Translation gives CASSGQAGTEAFF.

This clonotype was seen at least ten times. This chain joins TRBV24-1 and TRBJ1-2; D gene ambiguous. V was trimmed by 2 bases and J by 7 bases, leaving 4 bases between them. This CDR3 spans 11 amino acids. The germline CDR1 and CDR2 sequences are KGHDR and SFDVKD. The DNA of the CDR3 is TGTGCCACCAGTGATTGGGGTGGCTACACCTTC. Its protein is CATSDWGGYTF.

The V gene is TRBV19, the J gene TRBJ1-1; TRBD1 is a possible D gene (5 bases). The germline V gene has CDR1 LNHDA and CDR2 SQIVND (reference sequence). The CDR3 is made up of 13 amino acids. The V gene lost 10 bases and the J gene lost 10 bases, with 22 bases spanning the gap. DNA of the CDR3: TGTGCCACCCGACCGGGACCTGGCTGGGGAGCTTTCTTT. Translated: CATRPGPGWGAFF.

This clonotype was picked up many times. The CDR3 loop reads CASSLGGFRNQPQHF. In DNA, the CDR3 is TGTGCCAGCAGCCTGGGCGGGTTTCGGAATCAGCCCCAGCATTTT. The chain couples TRBV28 to TRBJ1-5, with D unclear. Germline V gene data show CDR1 as MDHEN and CDR2 as SYDVKM. The CDR3 is 15 amino acids. Trimming shortened V by 6 bases and J by 4 bases, and 16 bases separated the two germline ends.

This clonotype was picked up many times. The V and J genes are TRBV5-1 and TRBJ2-3, with D tentatively TRBD2 (6 bases). V lost 0 bases and J 4 bases, leaving 12 bases between the germline ends. This CDR3 has 15 amino acids. CDR1 and CDR2 from the germline V gene are SGHRS and YFSETQ. In nucleotides, the CDR3 is TGCGCCAGCAGCTTGGCCCGGGGGTCGGCAGATACGCAGTATTTT. It codes for CASSLARGSADTQYF.

V and J are TRBV5-1 and TRBJ2-2, with TRBD1 as a possible D gene (6 bases). V lost 4 bases and J 6 bases, leaving 19 bases between the germline ends. Germline values: CDR1 SGHRS, CDR2 YFSETQ. This CDR3 spans 16 amino acids. The CDR3, as DNA: TGCGCCAGCAGCCCAGGGGCAGGCATGAGGTCCGGGGAGCTGTTTTTT. Protein product: CASSPGAGMRSGELFF.

This clonotype occurred many times. The chain couples TRBV5-1 to TRBJ1-4; the D is unclear. This CDR3 has 14 residues. Trimming left V 7 bases short and J 8 bases short, with 18 bases between. Germline lookup yields CDR1 SGHRS and CDR2 YFSETQ. CDR3 sequence: CASGVPQEGEKLFF. CDR3 in DNA: TGCGCCAGCGGGGTACCGCAGGAAGGCGAAAAACTGTTTTTT.

This clonotype came up many times. The chain combines TRBV10-3 with TRBJ1-1; D not resolved. The V end lost 0 bases, the J end lost 5 bases, and 13 bases lay between the germline ends. There are 15 residues in the CDR3. The germline CDR1 and CDR2 sequences are ENHRY and SYGVKD. CDR3 protein: CAISESGGRGTEAFF. CDR3 sequence (DNA): TGTGCCATCAGTGAGTCAGGAGGGAGAGGAACTGAAGCTTTCTTT.